These 27 T cell receptor beta chains were sequenced from one sample in a study of neurological immune-mediated disorders. Using its own MiXCR run on the 5' RACE reads, TCRdb lists one record per CDR3 protein. The sample contains 20,000 to 25,000 distinct CDR3 sequences, 6.5% to 8.5% of which appear only once. The sample consisted of PBMCs. All receptors derive from a woman aged 40 to 55 in good health.

This clonotype was seen a few times. The rearrangement joins TRBV5-1 to TRBJ2-1; D is possibly TRBD2 (5 bases). CDR1 and CDR2 from the germline V gene are SGHRS and YFSETQ. V was clipped by 4 bases and J by 4 bases, with 15 bases between them. The CDR3 totals 15 residues. The CDR3 DNA sequence: TGCGCCAGCAGCCCTTCGCGTGGCGGGTACAATGAGCAGTTCTTC. Its translation is CASSPSRGGYNEQFF.

This clonotype is labeled as medium-sized (0.01 to 0.1%). This rearrangement joins TRBV5-1 to TRBJ2-1; no firm D call. Trimming left V 4 bases short and J 8 bases short, with 22 bases between. The CDR3 totals 16 residues. The V gene's germline CDR1 is SGHRS and CDR2 YFSETQ. CDR3 coding DNA: TGCGCCAGCAGCGTAAACCAAAACCGTCTCCCCCATGAGCAGTTCTTC. This codes for CASSVNQNRLPHEQFF.

In its sample, this clonotype was seen many times. V gene TRBV20-1 combines with J gene TRBJ2-7; TRBD2 matches 8 bases. With V trimmed by 2 bases and J by 6 bases, 15 bases remained unmatched. Looked up from germline, CDR1 is DFQATT and CDR2 is SNEGSKA (reference sequence). This CDR3 is 16 amino acids long. The CDR3 DNA reads as TGCAGTGCTAGACTAGGGGAGGGACTAGATCCCTTCGAGCAGTACTTC. Amino acid sequence: CSARLGEGLDPFEQYF.

This clonotype has at least ten counts. The chain combines TRBV3-1 with TRBJ1-1; D not certain. Germline lookup yields CDR1 LGHDT and CDR2 YNNKEL (reference sequence). With 1 base removed from V and 4 bases from J, the gap between germline ends came to 13 bases. This CDR3 contains 15 residues. The CDR3 coding sequence is TGTGCCAGCAGCCAAGTTCTGACCGGAACCACTGAAGCTTTCTTT. Translating gives CASSQVLTGTTEAFF.

This clonotype was seen many times. The V gene is TRBV5-4, the J gene TRBJ2-1; either TRBD1 or TRBD2 may supply D (5 bases each). The germline gives CDR1 SGHNT, CDR2 YYREEE (reference sequence). The V gene lost 0 bases and the J gene lost 15 bases, with 13 bases spanning the gap. This CDR3 has 12 residues. CDR3: CASSLAGGSLFF. DNA of the CDR3: TGTGCCAGCAGCTTGGCTGGGGGTTCGCTGTTCTTC.

This clonotype occurred many times. The rearrangement uses TRBV30 and TRBJ2-2; TRBD1 is a possible D gene (5 bases). Germline CDR1 GTSNPN, CDR2 SVGIG (reference sequence). This CDR3 region has 14 residues. Trimming removed 3 bases at V and 2 bases at J, with 10 bases between. CDR3 region: CAWSRQLNTGELFF. The CDR3 DNA reads as TGTGCCTGGAGCCGACAGCTCAACACCGGGGAGCTGTTTTTT.

This clonotype is medium-sized in the sample. The chain is built from TRBV5-1 and TRBJ1-3, with a tentative D call TRBD1 (5 bases). CDR1 is SGHRS and CDR2 is YFSETQ in the germline V gene. Trimming removed 3 bases at V and 4 bases at J, with 23 bases between. CDR3 length: 18 amino acids. For the CDR3, the DNA is TGCGCCAGCAGCTCCAGCGGGATGGGGCGACGGGGAGGAAACACCATATATTTT. It is translated as CASSSSGMGRRGGNTIYF.

In its sample, this clonotype was seen many times. V gene TRBV5-6 combines with J gene TRBJ2-6; no definite D call. Trimming took 3 bases from V and 2 from J, leaving 9 bases between them. Germline V gene data show CDR1 as SGHDT and CDR2 as YYEEEE. The CDR3 is 15 residues long. For the CDR3, the DNA is TGTGCCAGCAGCTCGTCCGGACCTGGGGCCAACGTCCTGACTTTC. This encodes CASSSSGPGANVLTF.

This clonotype was picked up many times. CDR3 sequence (DNA): TGTGCCAGCAGCCAATTCGATCGGAGAAGAGTTCGTGGCTACACCTTC. Translating it yields CASSQFDRRRVRGYTF. The V call is TRBV3-1, the J call TRBJ1-2; D is uncertain. Trimming pared 2 bases from V and 7 bases from J, leaving 20 bases between. The CDR3 is 16 amino acids. Germline V gene data show CDR1 as LGHDT and CDR2 as YNNKEL (reference sequence).

This clonotype is judged medium-sized. This chain joins TRBV5-1 and TRBJ2-6, with D perhaps TRBD1 (5 bases). Trimming stripped 1 base from V and 0 bases from J, with 11 bases between. The CDR3 sequence is 17 residues long. The V gene's germline CDR1 is SGHRS and CDR2 YFSETQ. The CDR3 DNA reads as TGCGCCAGCAGCTTGTTTAGCCAGGGCTCTGGGGCCAACGTCCTGACTTTC. Its protein product is CASSLFSQGSGANVLTF. Complete variable domain (other parts from reference TRBV5-1 and TRBJ2-6): KAGVTQTPRYLIKTRGQQVTLSCSPISGHRSVSWYQQTPGQGLQFLFEYFSETQRNKGNFPGRFSGRQFSNSRSEMNVSTLELGDSALYLCASSLFSQGSGANVLTFGAGSRLTVL.

In its sample, this clonotype was seen many times. CDR3 coding DNA: TGCGCCAGCAGTGGGGGCCCCGGGACAGGGTACACCGGGGAGCTGTTTTTT. This codes for CASSGGPGTGYTGELFF. The chain has TRBV10-1 and TRBJ2-2, with 9 bases lining up with TRBD1. V lost 4 bases, J lost 3 bases, and 9 bases stayed unmatched. The germline V gene has CDR1 WNHNN and CDR2 SYGVQD (reference sequence). CDR3 size: 17 residues.

This clonotype turned up a few times. Being one base from a much bigger clone, this may be a read error. The chain uses TRBV7-6 and TRBJ2-6; a weak D match, TRBD1 (5 bases). CDR1 SGHVS and CDR2 FNYEAQ come from the germline V gene. The CDR3 has 14 amino acids. Trimming removed 6 bases from V and 2 bases from J, with 8 bases in between. The CDR3 loop reads CASRSGTGANVLTF. CDR3 sequence (DNA): TGTGCCAGCAGATCAGGGACTGGGGCCAACGTCCTGACTTTC.

This clonotype appeared many times. The CDR3: CASSRGGGYGYTF. The DNA for the CDR3 is TGTGCCAGCAGCCGAGGGGGCGGGTATGGCTACACCTTC. The chain recombines TRBV28 with TRBJ1-2, with 7 positions matching TRBD1. This CDR3 region has 13 residues. With V trimmed by 6 bases and J by 5 bases, 6 bases remained unmatched. Germline values: CDR1 MDHEN, CDR2 SYDVKM.

This clonotype was found many times. CDR3 residues: CSASSIAGVVETQYF. Written as DNA, the CDR3 is TGCAGTGCTAGTTCTATAGCGGGAGTAGTGGAGACCCAGTACTTC. The chain recombines TRBV20-1 with TRBJ2-5; 9 positions match TRBD2. The junction had 10 bases not matched to a gene; V was cut back by 3 bases and J by 5 bases. The germline CDR1 and CDR2 sequences are DFQATT and SNEGSKA (reference sequence). The CDR3 has 15 amino acids.

This clonotype came up many times. V and J are TRBV14 and TRBJ1-1; D gene ambiguous. This CDR3 is 14 amino acids long. V lost 6 bases and J lost 1, with 12 bases in between. CDR1 is SGHDN, CDR2 FVKESK, per germline. For the CDR3, the DNA is TGTGCCAGCAGTCCCCAGGTCTCGAACACTGAAGCTTTCTTT. Its translation: CASSPQVSNTEAFF.

There are many counts of this clonotype. The V call is TRBV20-1, the J call TRBJ2-1; 13 bases are a match to TRBD2. In germline, CDR1 is DFQATT, CDR2 SNEGSKA (reference sequence). Trimming took 6 bases from V and 6 from J; bases not matched to a gene: 5. This CDR3 contains 14 residues. The CDR3 here is CSARGLAGFNEQFF. The CDR3 coding sequence is TGCAGTGCCCGGGGACTAGCGGGATTCAATGAGCAGTTCTTC.

This clonotype occurred many times. The V gene is TRBV20-1, the J gene TRBJ2-1, with a possible D match to TRBD2 (5 bases). CDR1 DFQATT and CDR2 SNEGSKA come from the germline V gene (reference sequence). This CDR3 region has 17 residues. V was trimmed by 5 bases and J by 0 bases, leaving 20 bases between them. This CDR3 reads CSAGRPLGASSYNEQFF. In DNA form, the CDR3 reads TGCAGTGCTGGAAGGCCCCTGGGAGCAAGCTCCTACAATGAGCAGTTCTTC.

This clonotype was counted ten times or more. The gene calls are TRBV5-1 and TRBJ2-7; possible D gene TRBD1, 6 bases. The CDR3 has 15 residues. V lost 0 bases to trimming and J lost 3 bases, with 13 bases between them. In germline, CDR1 is SGHRS, CDR2 YFSETQ. CDR3 loop: CASSLDGTRNYEQYF. In DNA form, the CDR3 reads TGCGCCAGCAGCTTGGACGGGACACGTAACTACGAGCAGTACTTC.

This clonotype was detected many times. This sequence joins TRBV5-6 and TRBJ2-7; 10 nucleotides align to TRBD2. CDR1 SGHDT and CDR2 YYEEEE come from the germline V gene. V shed 4 bases and J 3 bases; nucleotides not matched to a gene: 4. The CDR3 contains 14 residues. CDR3 DNA sequence: TGTGCCAGCAGCAACCTAGCGGGAGTCTACGAGCAGTACTTC. This gives the protein CASSNLAGVYEQYF.

This rearrangement joins TRBV7-2 to TRBJ2-2, with a weak D call TRBD2 (5 bases). Trimming cost V 7 bases and J 9 bases, with 21 bases left between them. The CDR3 runs to 15 residues. Germline assignment: CDR1 SGHTA and CDR2 FQGNSA. CDR3 coding DNA: TGTGCCAGCACTCTACATTCCGGGATGAGCTGGGAGCTGTTTTTT. Protein product: CASTLHSGMSWELFF.

This clonotype showed up many times. The chain combines TRBV15 with TRBJ1-3; 7 bases fit TRBD1. The junction had 11 bases not matched to a gene; V was cut back by 3 bases and J by 0 bases. Germline assignment: CDR1 LNHNV and CDR2 YYDKDF (reference sequence). There are 18 residues in the CDR3. The CDR3: CATSSVTLTGSSGNTIYF. DNA for the CDR3: TGTGCCACCAGCAGCGTAACTCTGACAGGGAGCTCTGGAAACACCATATATTTT.

Many counts were recorded for this clonotype. This chain links TRBV29-1 with TRBJ2-1; a weak D match, TRBD2 (6 bases). Trimming removed 4 bases at V and 5 bases at J, with 12 bases between. From germline, CDR1 is SQVTM and CDR2 ANQGSEA. This CDR3 comprises 13 residues. The CDR3 here is CSVVSGVDNEQFF. The CDR3 DNA follows: TGCAGCGTTGTATCGGGGGTCGACAATGAGCAGTTCTTC.

This clonotype was found many times. V is TRBV24-1 and J is TRBJ2-2; D possibly uses TRBD1 or TRBD2 (5 bases each). CDR1 and CDR2 (germline): KGHDR, SFDVKD. The CDR3 is made up of 17 amino acids. V was shortened by 1 base and J by 4 bases, with 15 bases between the two germline ends. CDR3 nucleotide sequence: TGTGCCACCAGTGATTTATCCGGGACGTGGGGCACCGGGGAGCTGTTTTTT. As protein: CATSDLSGTWGTGELFF.

This clonotype has a count of ten or more. The gene calls are TRBV20-1 and TRBJ2-7; TRBD2 matches at 10 bases. CDR3 size: 15 residues. V was clipped by 5 bases and J by 2 bases; unmatched bases: 9. CDR1 is DFQATT, CDR2 SNEGSKA, per germline (reference sequence). The CDR3 spells CSASERAGGPYEQYF. CDR3 DNA sequence: TGCAGTGCTTCGGAGAGAGCGGGAGGGCCCTACGAGCAGTACTTC.

This clonotype was picked up many times. This chain links TRBV4-2 with TRBJ2-7; 8 nucleotides agree with TRBD2. The CDR3 totals 15 residues. V shed 0 bases, J shed 2 bases, and the junction held 3 bases outside the gene matches. CDR1 is LGHNA and CDR2 is YNFKEQ in the germline V gene. CDR3 loop: CASSQDSGEPYEQYF. In DNA form, the CDR3 reads TGTGCCAGCAGCCAAGATAGCGGGGAACCCTACGAGCAGTACTTC.

This clonotype was counted many times. This rearrangement joins TRBV21-1 to TRBJ2-2; the D segment call TRBD2 is taken from the table without a DNA check. TRBV21-1 counts as a pseudogene. The CDR3 runs 16 residues. The CDR3 nucleotides are TGTGCCAGCAGCAAACCAGAAGGACTAGCGGGCGGGGAGCTGTTTTTT. It encodes CASSKPEGLAGGELFF.

This clonotype was picked up many times. The chain joins TRBV6-6 to TRBJ2-7; D call uncertain. Deletions cut 6 bases from V and 3 bases from J, with 15 bases between. This CDR3 region has 14 residues. Germline CDR1 MNHNY, CDR2 SVGAGI (reference sequence). CDR3 sequence: CASRKTTNVYEQYF. The CDR3 DNA is TGTGCCAGCAGGAAAACTACCAACGTCTACGAGCAGTACTTC.